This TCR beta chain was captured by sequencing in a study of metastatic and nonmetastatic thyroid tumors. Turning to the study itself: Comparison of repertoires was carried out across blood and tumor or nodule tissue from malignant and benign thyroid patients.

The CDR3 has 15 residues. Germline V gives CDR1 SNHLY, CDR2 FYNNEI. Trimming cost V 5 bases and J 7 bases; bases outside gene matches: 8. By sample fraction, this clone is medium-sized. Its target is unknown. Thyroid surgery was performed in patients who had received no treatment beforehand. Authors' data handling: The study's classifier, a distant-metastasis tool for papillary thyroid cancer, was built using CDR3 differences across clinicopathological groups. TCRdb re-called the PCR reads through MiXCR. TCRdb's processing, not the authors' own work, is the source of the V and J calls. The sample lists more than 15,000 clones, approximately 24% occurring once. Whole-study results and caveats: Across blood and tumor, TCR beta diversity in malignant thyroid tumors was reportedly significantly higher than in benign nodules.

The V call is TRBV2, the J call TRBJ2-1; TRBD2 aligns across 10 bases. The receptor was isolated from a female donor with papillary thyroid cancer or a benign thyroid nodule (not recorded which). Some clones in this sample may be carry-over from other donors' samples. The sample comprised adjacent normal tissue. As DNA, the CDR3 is TGTGCCAGCAGTAGCGGGAGGGCCCAACGGAATGAGCAGTTCTTC. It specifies CASSSGRAQRNEQFF. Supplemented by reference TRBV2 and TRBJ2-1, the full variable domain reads EPEVTQTPSHQVTQMGQEVILRCVPISNHLYFYWYRQILGQKVEFLVSFYNNEISEKSEIFDDQFSVERPDGSNFTLKIRSTKLEDSAMYFCASSSGRAQRNEQFFGPGTRLTVL.